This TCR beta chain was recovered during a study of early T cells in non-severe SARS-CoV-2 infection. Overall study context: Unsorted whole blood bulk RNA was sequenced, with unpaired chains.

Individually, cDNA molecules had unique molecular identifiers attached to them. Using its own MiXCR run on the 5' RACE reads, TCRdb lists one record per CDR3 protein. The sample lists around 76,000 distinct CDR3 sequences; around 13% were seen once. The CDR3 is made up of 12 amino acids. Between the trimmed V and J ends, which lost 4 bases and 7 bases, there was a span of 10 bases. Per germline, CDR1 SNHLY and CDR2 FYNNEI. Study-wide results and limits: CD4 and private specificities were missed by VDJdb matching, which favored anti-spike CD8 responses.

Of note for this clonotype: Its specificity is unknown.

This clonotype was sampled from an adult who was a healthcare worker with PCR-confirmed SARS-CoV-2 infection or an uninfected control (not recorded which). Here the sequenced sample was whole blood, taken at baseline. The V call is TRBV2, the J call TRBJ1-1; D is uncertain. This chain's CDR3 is CASSATTYEAFF. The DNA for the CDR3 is TGTGCCAGCAGTGCGACAACATATGAAGCTTTCTTT. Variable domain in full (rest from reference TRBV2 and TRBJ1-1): EPEVTQTPSHQVTQMGQEVILRCVPISNHLYFYWYRQILGQKVEFLVSFYNNEISEKSEIFDDQFSVERPDGSNFTLKIRSTKLEDSAMYFCASSATTYEAFFGQGTRLTVV.